This T cell receptor beta chain stems from a study of blood T cell repertoires in COVID-19. Study details: PBMCs, B-cell-depleted T cells, or T cells provided the cDNA or gDNA that made up the material.

Trimming cost V 3 bases and J 3 bases, with 13 bases left between them. This CDR3 contains 15 residues. CDR1 is SNHLY, CDR2 FYNNEI, per germline. In the original processing: Reference gene primer amplification gave nucleated cell count estimates. Sequencing used immunoSEQ multiplex PCR; TCRdb keeps in-frame clones, though not all of them. V and J calls plus clone size are reproduced from that table; the DNA served to infer D and trimming. The data show around 250,000 clones, 83% seen once. This TCR was sampled from a man in his sixties who had recovered from COVID-19. The sequenced material came from peripheral blood. The chain carries TRBV2 and TRBJ2-3; D perhaps matches TRBD1 (5 bases). CDR3 amino acids: CASSENRLGTDTQYF. The CDR3 DNA follows: TGTGCCAGCAGTGAGAACAGGCTGGGGACAGATACGCAGTATTTT.